Detailed here is one T cell receptor beta chain. Its antigen is unknown. This sample was included in a study of CD8 T cells in Susac syndrome. Study results and caveats: The study conceded that relatively few individuals underwent its TCR sequencing and HLA analysis.

Recently defined diagnostic criteria classed the Susac syndrome patients as definite or probable. RNA was extracted with the RNeasy kit, and a quantity of roughly 0.5 to 1 ug was reverse transcribed using random hexamers. Amplification of TCR beta CDR3 was carried out by immunoSEQ multiplex PCR, which covered 54 Vbeta and 13 Jbeta segments. TCRdb passed the immunoSEQ multiplex PCR reads through MiXCR, listing each CDR3 protein once. The table has a few hundred thousand distinct CDR3 sequences, roughly 93% seen once. The V gene lost 5 bases and the J gene lost 5 bases, with 8 bases spanning the gap. The CDR3 sequence is 12 residues long. Looked up from germline, CDR1 is SGHTA and CDR2 is FQGTGA.

Sample: CD4+ T cells from PBMCs. This receptor was obtained from a human donor with Susac syndrome. The chain uses TRBV7-3 and TRBJ2-3; D is uncertain. Here the CDR3 reads CASSPNIDTQYF. The CDR3 DNA follows: TGTGCCAGCAGCCCGAACATAGATACGCAGTATTTT.